Here is one TCR beta chain with its context. This clone's antigen is unknown. Base-call qualities are not available, and no considerably larger clone is one nucleotide away. TCRbeta CDR3 regions were amplified from genomic DNA by means of the immunoSEQ Assay, a bias-controlled multiplex PCR. The original methods were these. Within the assay, amplification of reference gene primers was used to estimate how many nucleated cells each sample contained. To quantify the absolute abundance of each unique TCRbeta CDR3 rearrangement, sequence reads were collapsed and filtered. For each sample, productive Simpson clonality was calculated by taking the square root of Simpson's diversity index across productive rearrangements. TCRdb's version of the immuneACCESS table is confined to in-frame rearrangements and falls short of the full clone set. An unresolved V gene accounts for under half of the shortfall where checked; the remainder is of unknown origin. D and trimming come from the DNA, and the V and J calls and clone size come from that table. This sample lists 84,000 or so clones; approximately 84% were detected once. The ten largest account for approximately 6.3% of the sample.

The data were taken from a study of blood T cell repertoires in COVID-19 (dated by TCRdb to 2020 to 2022). Study-level background: Samples covering the acute and convalescent phases of COVID-19 were provided by collaborators in the United States, Italy and Spain. The prospective study material was composed of cDNA or gDNA derived from T cells, B-cell-depleted T cells, or PBMCs. Subjects who had been exposed to COVID-19, were actively infected with it, or had recovered from it provided the deeply sampled blood TCRbeta repertoires that made up the dataset. The repertoires were released in a freely available public database intended as a resource for research on the immune response to SARS-CoV-2. The samples were drawn from two sources: the first 160 participants of the ongoing ImmuneRACE study, and 950 to 1,500 subjects contributed by 6 global collaborators. A de-identified subject ID, COVID-19 status, age in years and sex were almost always included in the sample metadata. Where HLA class I and class II types were available, the types were taken from metadata supplied by the sample provider, not from assay-based typing. Study-wide findings and limitations: The quantity of clinical and demographic metadata differed by source and by participant and was supplied without curation.

The germline V gene provides CDR1 MNHEY and CDR2 SVGAGI. From the cysteine through the phenylalanine, the CDR3 covers 13 amino acids. Only the CDR3 portion is preserved as DNA: 39 bases, with reading frame beginning at the first base. The germline V end is reduced by 8 bases and the J end by 2 bases; junction bases left unmatched: 5. In Seattle, one collaborating source enrolled patients while the infection was active and tracked those patients longitudinally over the course of disease. The collaborating institutions used their own protocols to collect whole blood in K2EDTA tubes. For TCRbeta analysis, collaborators shipped samples in one of three forms: frozen whole blood, isolated PBMCs, or DNA extracted from either of those sample types.

This TCR came from a man between 65 and 85 years old with COVID-19, enrolled during active disease. The sequenced material came from peripheral blood. The sequence links TRBV6-5 to TRBJ2-7, and TRBD1 matches 8 of the central bases. The CDR3 here reads CASHQGAAYEQYF. The DNA is TGTGCCAGCCATCAGGGGGCGGCCTACGAGCAGTACTTC.